The rows below give T cell receptor beta chains drawn from one sample of a study of cytomegalovirus exposure and HLA in healthy donors. Repertoires were generated with immunoSEQ multiplex PCR, while TCRdb's copy carries only in-frame clones and drops some. The repertoire holds fewer than 200,000 clones, with more than 70% as singletons. The source material was PBMCs. All receptors come from a man between 40 and 49 years old in good health and CMV-seropositive. The CDR3 runs from the conserved cysteine through the conserved F or W. A D gene is named only where the DNA matches it firmly. Clone size is not always given. Where it is, it says once, few, many or a class for expanded clones.

cdr3_aa	cdr3_nt	j_call	clone_size	d_call	v_call
CASSLWGAGMGNEQFF	TGCGCCAGCAGCTTGTGGGGAGCGGGAATGGGTAATGAGCAGTTCTTC	TRBJ2-1	.	TRBD2	TRBV5-1
CASSSDATGAGANGLTF	TGTGCCAGCAGTTCCGACGCTACAGGGGCTGGGGCCAACGGCCTGACTTTC	TRBJ2-6	.	TRBD1	TRBV27
CASSLGGLDSEQYF	TGTGCCAGCAGTCTCGGAGGTTTGGACTCCGAGCAGTACTTC	TRBJ2-7	.	.	TRBV28
CASIPTGGWASYNEQFF	TGTGCCAGCATCCCCACGGGCGGGTGGGCCTCCTACAATGAGCAGTTCTTC	TRBJ2-1	.	.	TRBV7-6
CASSALRPGTGINYGYTF	TGTGCCAGCAGTGCCCTACGACCCGGGACAGGGATAAACTATGGCTACACCTTC	TRBJ1-2	.	TRBD1	TRBV6-4
CASSPTGVGVYEQYF	TGTGCCAGCAGCCCGACAGGGGTCGGGGTCTACGAGCAGTACTTC	TRBJ2-7	.	TRBD1	TRBV6-5
CASSDSGNEQFF	TGTGCCAGCAGTGACAGCGGGAATGAGCAGTTCTTC	TRBJ2-1	.	.	TRBV9
CASSLSKLPVHEQYF	TGTGCCAGCAGCTTAAGTAAGCTCCCGGTGCACGAGCAGTACTTC	TRBJ2-7	once	.	TRBV7-9
CASSQGGTSVPYEQYF	TGTGCCAGCAGCCAGGGGGGGACTAGCGTGCCCTACGAGCAGTACTTC	TRBJ2-7	.	TRBD2	TRBV5-4
CASSPRGIDEQFF	TGTGCCAGCTCACCCAGAGGGATAGATGAGCAGTTCTTC	TRBJ2-1	.	.	TRBV18
CASSQRRERDEQFF	TGTGCCAGCAGCCAACGGCGGGAGAGGGATGAGCAGTTCTTC	TRBJ2-1	few	TRBD2	TRBV5-4
CASSPHPNLGQREETQYF	TGTGCCAGTAGCCCTCACCCAAACTTAGGACAGAGAGAAGAGACCCAGTACTTC	TRBJ2-5	.	.	TRBV19
CASSQEAAQGYEQYF	TGCGCCAGCAGCCAAGAGGCTGCCCAGGGTTACGAGCAGTACTTC	TRBJ2-7	.	.	TRBV4-3
CASSLAAGTGNTIYF	TGTGCCAGCAGCTTAGCAGCAGGGACTGGAAACACCATATATTTT	TRBJ1-3	.	.	TRBV7-8
CASRGLGGASTEAFF	TGTGCCAGCAGGGGCCTCGGCGGGGCCAGCACTGAAGCTTTCTTT	TRBJ1-1	few	.	TRBV5-4
CASSPPRQDSYEQYF	TGTGCCAGCTCACCACCCCGACAGGATTCCTACGAGCAGTACTTC	TRBJ2-7	once	.	TRBV18
CASGLVHGGNTEAFF	TGTGCTAGTGGTTTGGTACATGGAGGGAACACTGAAGCTTTCTTT	TRBJ1-1	.	.	TRBV12-5
CASSLVGTFGVGVDEQFF	TGTGCCAGCAGCTTAGTGGGCACCTTCGGTGTGGGCGTCGATGAGCAGTTCTTC	TRBJ2-1	few	.	TRBV7-6
CASSSGEMNTEAFF	TGCGCCAGCAGCTCCGGGGAGATGAACACTGAAGCTTTCTTT	TRBJ1-1	few	.	TRBV5-1
CASMGRSYEQYF	TGTGCCAGCATGGGCAGATCCTACGAGCAGTACTTC	TRBJ2-7	.	.	TRBV11-3
CASSQVSLADNEQFF	TGCGCCAGCAGCCAAGTTAGTCTAGCGGACAATGAGCAGTTCTTC	TRBJ2-1	once	TRBD2	TRBV4-1
CASSPWTSGDNEQFF	TGTGCCAGCAGTCCTTGGACTAGCGGTGACAATGAGCAGTTCTTC	TRBJ2-1	.	TRBD2	TRBV6-6
CASSQSNQPQHF	TGTGCCAGCAGCCAGAGCAATCAGCCCCAGCATTTT	TRBJ1-5	.	.	TRBV7-8
CASSDRYYEQYF	TGTGCCAGCTCGGACAGATACTACGAGCAGTACTTC	TRBJ2-7	.	.	TRBV27
CASIAGDRASYEQYF	TGTGCCAGCATCGCAGGGGACCGGGCCTCCTACGAGCAGTACTTC	TRBJ2-7	.	.	TRBV6-6
CASSRGSSNQPQHF	TGTGCCAGCAGTAGGGGGTCGAGCAATCAGCCCCAGCATTTT	TRBJ1-5	.	.	TRBV27
CAISESIFRGNRNTIYF	TGTGCCATCAGTGAGTCGATCTTCAGGGGAAATAGAAACACCATATATTTT	TRBJ1-3	.	.	TRBV10-3
CASSTPNSGGYTF	TGTGCCAGTAGTACCCCGAACTCTGGTGGCTACACCTTC	TRBJ1-2	.	.	TRBV19
CASVPGGSGNQPQHF	TGTGCCAGCGTGCCAGGGGGCTCAGGCAATCAGCCCCAGCATTTT	TRBJ1-5	.	TRBD1	TRBV6-6
CASRAAGLLRFGEQYF	TGTGCCAGCAGGGCAGCCGGTCTTTTGAGGTTTGGCGAGCAGTACTTC	TRBJ2-7	.	.	TRBV27
CASSLASGGETQYF	TGCGCCAGCAGCTTGGCGTCAGGGGGAGAGACCCAGTACTTC	TRBJ2-5	.	TRBD1	TRBV5-1
CASRSGILGFYEQYF	TGTGCCAGCAGGAGTGGAATTCTAGGATTCTACGAGCAGTACTTC	TRBJ2-7	.	.	TRBV28
CASSLRGLEAFF	TGTGCCAGCAGTTTAAGAGGGCTCGAAGCTTTCTTT	TRBJ1-1	.	.	TRBV28
CASSSPGTGTYEQYF	TGTGCCAGCAGTTCTCCCGGGACAGGGACCTACGAGCAGTACTTC	TRBJ2-7	.	TRBD1	TRBV28
CASSQDGRMGNTIYF	TGTGCCAGCAGCCAAGACGGGAGAATGGGGAACACCATATATTTT	TRBJ1-3	.	.	TRBV16
CASSLKTSYNEQFF	TGTGCCAGCAGCTTGAAGACTAGTTACAATGAGCAGTTCTTC	TRBJ2-1	.	.	TRBV5-5
CSVEASPGQGTYEQYF	TGCAGCGTTGAGGCGTCGCCGGGACAGGGGACCTACGAGCAGTACTTC	TRBJ2-7	.	TRBD1	TRBV29-1
CASSPRPAQGQPQHF	TGCGCCAGCAGTCCTCGACCCGCCCAGGGGCAGCCCCAGCATTTT	TRBJ1-5	.	.	TRBV23-1
CASSLRRVGEETQYF	TGTGCCAGCAGCTTAAGGAGGGTAGGGGAAGAGACCCAGTACTTC	TRBJ2-5	.	.	TRBV5-4
CASSPGLASPNEQFF	TGTGCCAGCAGCCCGGGACTAGCGAGTCCCAATGAGCAGTTCTTC	TRBJ2-1	.	TRBD2	TRBV6-5
CASSGELVGEAFF	TGTGCCAGCAGTGGCGAGCTTGTTGGTGAAGCTTTCTTT	TRBJ1-1	.	.	TRBV6-1
CASSSGLAGSRPGANVLTF	TGTGCCAGCAGCTCGGGACTAGCGGGTAGTCGGCCTGGGGCCAACGTCCTGACTTTC	TRBJ2-6	.	TRBD2	TRBV9
CASRGDRPLNTGELFF	TGTGCCAGTAGGGGGGACAGGCCTTTGAACACCGGGGAGCTGTTTTTT	TRBJ2-2	.	TRBD1	TRBV19
CASSPRLAGASNEQFF	TGTGCCAGCAGCCCACGCCTAGCGGGAGCCTCCAATGAGCAGTTCTTC	TRBJ2-1	few	TRBD2	TRBV7-8
CASSLAGTSGRRDTQYF	TGTGCCAGCAGCTTAGCTGGGACTAGCGGGAGAAGAGATACGCAGTATTTT	TRBJ2-3	.	TRBD2	TRBV11-2
CASSLSRDRGLLEQFF	TGCGCCAGCAGCTTGAGTCGGGACAGGGGTCTACTTGAGCAGTTCTTC	TRBJ2-1	.	TRBD1	TRBV5-1
CASSVRQGNGYTF	TGTGCCAGCAGCGTTAGACAGGGGAATGGCTACACCTTC	TRBJ1-2	few	TRBD1	TRBV9
CASTTGQMHQPQHF	TGTGCCAGCACCACGGGACAGATGCATCAGCCCCAGCATTTT	TRBJ1-5	.	TRBD1	TRBV28
CASSSDRVNTGELFF	TGTGCCAGCAGCTCGGACAGGGTGAACACCGGGGAGCTGTTTTTT	TRBJ2-2	.	TRBD1	TRBV27
CASSVISASGSYEQFF	TGTGCCAGCAGCGTAATTTCGGCTAGCGGGAGCTATGAGCAGTTCTTC	TRBJ2-1	.	TRBD2	TRBV9
CASSYSSTDYEQYF	TGTGCCAGCAGTTACTCGAGTACAGACTACGAGCAGTACTTC	TRBJ2-7	.	.	TRBV6-5
CASSLPPGTGYNEQFF	TGTGCCAGCAGCTTGCCCCCCGGGACAGGTTACAATGAGCAGTTCTTC	TRBJ2-1	.	TRBD1	TRBV5-5
CASSQELAGNEQFF	TGTGCCAGCAGCCAGGAGCTAGCGGGAAATGAGCAGTTCTTC	TRBJ2-1	.	TRBD2	TRBV14
CASSLDAGAGEQFF	TGTGCCAGCAGCTTAGATGCTGGGGCCGGTGAGCAGTTCTTC	TRBJ2-1	.	.	TRBV11-2
CAIAWNPKGFDYNEQFF	TGTGCCATCGCCTGGAACCCTAAGGGGTTCGACTACAATGAGCAGTTCTTC	TRBJ2-1	few	.	TRBV10-3
CASSGYRSYEQYF	TGTGCCAGCAGCGGTTACAGGTCCTACGAGCAGTACTTC	TRBJ2-7	few	.	TRBV7-6
CSIWGGLAGAAYEQYF	TGCAGCATATGGGGGGGACTAGCGGGAGCGGCGTACGAGCAGTACTTC	TRBJ2-7	.	TRBD2	TRBV29-1